Here is one T cell receptor (beta chain) with its context. Data came from immunoSEQ multiplex PCR; TCRdb stores just in-frame clones and leaves some out. The repertoire includes about 94,000 clones, 90% of them detected once, and 3% to 4.5% sits in the top ten. The record originates from a study of control samples from healthy donors and cancer patients. The sequencing input was blood. The sequence came from a woman aged 18-35 years in good health.

The CDR3: CASSVLPNDEQYF. CDR3 nucleotide sequence: TGTGCCAGCAGCGTCCTCCCTAATGATGAGCAGTACTTC. The chain carries TRBV9 and TRBJ2-7; D is undetermined. This CDR3 has 13 residues. Trimming removed 2 bases from V and 7 bases from J, with 13 bases in between. Germline CDR1 reads SGDLS; CDR2 reads YYNGEE.